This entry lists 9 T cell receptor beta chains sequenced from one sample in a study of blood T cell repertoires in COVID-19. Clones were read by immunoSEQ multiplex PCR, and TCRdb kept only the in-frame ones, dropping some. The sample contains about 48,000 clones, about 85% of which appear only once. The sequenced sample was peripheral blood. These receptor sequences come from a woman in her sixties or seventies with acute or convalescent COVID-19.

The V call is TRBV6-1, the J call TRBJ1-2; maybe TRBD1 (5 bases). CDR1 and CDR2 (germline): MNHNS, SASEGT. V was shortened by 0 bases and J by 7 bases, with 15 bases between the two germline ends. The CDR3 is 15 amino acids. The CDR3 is CASSEAHGGWSGYTF. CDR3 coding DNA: TGTGCCAGCAGTGAAGCGCACGGGGGGTGGAGTGGCTACACCTTC.

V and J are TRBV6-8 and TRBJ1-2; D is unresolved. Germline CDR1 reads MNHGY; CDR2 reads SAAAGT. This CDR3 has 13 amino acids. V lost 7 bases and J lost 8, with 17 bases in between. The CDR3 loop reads CASIGGPKRGYTF. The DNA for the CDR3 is TGTGCCAGCATAGGAGGGCCAAAACGGGGCTACACCTTC.

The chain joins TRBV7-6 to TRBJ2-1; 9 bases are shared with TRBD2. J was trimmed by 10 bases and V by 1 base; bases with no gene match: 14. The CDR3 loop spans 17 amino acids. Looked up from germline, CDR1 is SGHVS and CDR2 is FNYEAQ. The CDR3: CASSLVRAGGFGVEQFF. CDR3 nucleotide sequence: TGTGCCAGCAGCTTAGTCCGCGCGGGGGGGTTCGGCGTAGAGCAGTTCTTC. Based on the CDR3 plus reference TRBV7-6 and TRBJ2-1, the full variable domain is GAGVSQSPRYKVTKRGQDVALRCDPISGHVSLYWYRQALGQGPEFLTYFNYEAQQDKSGLPNDRFSAERPEGSISTLTIQRTEQRDSAMYRCASSLVRAGGFGVEQFFGPGTRLTVL.

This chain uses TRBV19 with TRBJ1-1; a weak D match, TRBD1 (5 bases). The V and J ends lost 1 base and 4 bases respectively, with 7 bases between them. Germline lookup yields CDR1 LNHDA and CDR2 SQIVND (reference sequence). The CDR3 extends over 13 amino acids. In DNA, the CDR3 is TGTGCCAGTAGTATAGCCCAGGGCACTGAAGCTTTCTTT. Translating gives CASSIAQGTEAFF.

CDR3 region: CASSPLGRTNSPLHF. The CDR3 nucleotides are TGTGCCAGCAGCCCGCTGGGGCGAACGAATTCACCCCTCCACTTT. This chain joins TRBV3-1 (or the pseudogene TRBV3-2) and TRBJ1-6, with D maybe TRBD1 (5 bases). The CDR3 has 15 amino acids. Trimming left V 4 bases short and J 7 bases short, with 14 bases between. Germline V lookup: CDR1 LGHDT, CDR2 YNNKEL (reference sequence).

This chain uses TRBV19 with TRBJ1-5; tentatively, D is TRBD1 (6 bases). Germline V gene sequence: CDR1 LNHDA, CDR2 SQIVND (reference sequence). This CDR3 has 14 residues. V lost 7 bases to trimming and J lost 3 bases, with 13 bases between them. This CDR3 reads CASTSDSFNQPQHF. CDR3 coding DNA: TGTGCCAGTACCTCGGACAGCTTCAATCAGCCCCAGCATTTT.

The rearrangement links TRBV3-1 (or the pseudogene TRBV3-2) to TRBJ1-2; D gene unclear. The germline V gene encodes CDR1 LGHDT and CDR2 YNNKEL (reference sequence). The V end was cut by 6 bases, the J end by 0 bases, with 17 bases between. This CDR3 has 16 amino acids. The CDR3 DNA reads TGTGCCAGCAGTCTCGCCTCGACACAAGCTAACTATGGCTACACCTTC. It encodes CASSLASTQANYGYTF.

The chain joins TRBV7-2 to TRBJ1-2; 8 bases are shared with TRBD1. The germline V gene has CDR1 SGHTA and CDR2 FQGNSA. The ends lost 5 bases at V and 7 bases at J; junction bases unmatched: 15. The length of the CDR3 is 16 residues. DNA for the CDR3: TGTGCCAGCAGCCCCGCAGACGGGCAGGGGGCGGGTGGCTACACCTTC. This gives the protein CASSPADGQGAGGYTF.

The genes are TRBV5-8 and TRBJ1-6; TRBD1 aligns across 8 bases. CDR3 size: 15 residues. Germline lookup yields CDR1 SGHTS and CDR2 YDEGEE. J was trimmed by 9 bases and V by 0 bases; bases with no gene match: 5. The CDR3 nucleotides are TGTGCCAGCAGCTTGGTAGGACAGGGTGTTTCACCCCTCCACTTT. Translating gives CASSLVGQGVSPLHF.